The rows below give T cell receptor beta chains drawn from one sample of a study of T cells in Graves' hyperthyroidism and ophthalmopathy. TCRdb used MiXCR to reprocess the multiplex PCR reads, holding one entry per CDR3 protein. Of hundreds of thousands of distinct CDR3 sequences in the sample, roughly 13% are singletons; the top ten hold 25% to 30%. What was sequenced was blood. Source of these receptors: a man in his fifties or sixties with Graves' ophthalmopathy. Each CDR3 is given without its conserved first and last residue. The order of the fields is J gene, V gene, CDR3 protein.

TRBJ2-3 TRBV5-1 ASSKGTGTFTDTQY
TRBJ1-1 TRBV3-1 ASSLGGNAEAF
TRBJ2-5 TRBV3-1 ASSPRLAGGFWQETQY
TRBJ1-1 TRBV28 ASSFPRIQGTEAF
TRBJ2-7 TRBV7-9 ASSPRQGRYEQY
TRBJ2-5 TRBV3-1 ASSEGGTEETQY
TRBJ1-5 TRBV6-2/TRBV6-3 ASSSYELLNQPQH
TRBJ2-1 TRBV19 ASGLASSYNEQF
TRBJ2-1 TRBV20-1 SANMEGLNHNEQF
TRBJ2-4 TRBV20-1 SARSLRAEFAKNIQY
TRBJ2-7 TRBV7-9 ASSATKGHSYEQY
TRBJ2-1 TRBV29-1 SVEGDWGTYNEQF
TRBJ2-7 TRBV18 ASSPPRKLTDEQY
TRBJ1-2 TRBV28 ASTSGTDGYT
TRBJ2-5 TRBV12-5 ASGQGALSGMVH
TRBJ2-2 TRBV2 ASSPGGLTGELF
TRBJ2-1 TRBV24-1 ATSDHSGSSYNEQF
TRBJ1-2 TRBV5-4 ASRFDSNSYGYT
TRBJ2-1 TRBV20-1 SARDIRGYNEQF
TRBJ2-2 TRBV5-1 ASSPWRAGNTGELF
TRBJ2-1 TRBV2 ASRPTGDGNEQF
TRBJ2-3 TRBV19 ASSTTAEGYSTDTQY
TRBJ1-1 TRBV3-1 ASSREGNTEAF
TRBJ2-3 TRBV4-1 ASSPYQLAGGPEDTQY
TRBJ1-1 TRBV20-1 SAREDSQGPVTVEAF
TRBJ1-4 TRBV5-1 ASSATSRQEKLF
TRBJ1-2 TRBV30 AWSPDWDRLYGYT
TRBJ2-7 TRBV24-1 ATSGYGASSHEQY
TRBJ2-7 TRBV18 ASSPSRNPYEQY
TRBJ2-7 TRBV5-1 ASSLGAGPYEQY
TRBJ2-7 TRBV25-1 ASSVLRASGSYEQY
TRBJ2-7 TRBV7-8 ASSLVRGLTSYEQY
TRBJ2-6 TRBV27 ASSRMTGSGANVLT
TRBJ2-1 TRBV12-5 ASGLVSERRNEQF
TRBJ2-3 TRBV12-3/TRBV12-4 ASRTGLAGVTDTQY
TRBJ1-1 TRBV20-1 SARSGQGNTEAF
TRBJ2-3 TRBV12-3/TRBV12-4 ASSAGTGSFGTDTQY
TRBJ2-7 TRBV28 ASRERAATYEQY
TRBJ2-5 TRBV19 ASRLGLSAGHQETQY
TRBJ2-3 TRBV28 ASSYRLGTQY
TRBJ2-1 TRBV18 ASSPDVGDEQF
TRBJ1-2 TRBV3-1 ASSQDPLGDYGYT
TRBJ1-1 TRBV18 ASSPRGNTEAF
TRBJ2-1 TRBV29-1 SVGGDRVYNEQF
TRBJ2-7 TRBV5-1 ASSHTKAGEYEQY
TRBJ2-7 TRBV11-3 ASSVPQGLGEQY
TRBJ2-1 TRBV7-8 ASLQYGASHEQF
TRBJ2-5 TRBV28 ASSFTRTDGYETQY
TRBJ2-1 TRBV20-1 SARGRDSYNEQF
TRBJ2-1 TRBV11-2 ASSLIAGGDYNEQF
TRBJ1-2 TRBV4-2 ASSQRDRGNYGYT
TRBJ2-7 TRBV7-8 ASSSLAGVGEQY